The table lists the clone carrying this TCR beta chain with many counts. CDR3 regions of TCR beta were amplified from RNA transcripts. HTBI-primed first-round RT-PCR preceded second-round multiplex PCR. MiXCR was run by TCRdb on the multiplex PCR reads, yielding one entry per CDR3 protein. The data show 400,000 or so distinct CDR3 sequences, approximately 15% seen once. The CDR3 is 15 amino acids. The V and J ends lost 5 bases and 5 bases respectively, with 18 bases between them. The data originate from a study of Graves' ophthalmopathy and Graves' hyperthyroidism. The sequenced sample was peripheral blood. This chain links TRBV12-3 or TRBV12-4 with TRBJ2-5; D uncertain. This receptor was identified in a woman aged 18-29 years with stable Graves' hyperthyroidism. The DNA of the CDR3 is TGTGCCAGCAGTGAGACCTGGACGGGTGAGGAGACCCAGTACTTC. Amino acids: CASSETWTGEETQYF.